The T cell receptor beta chain under discussion was sequenced for a study of cytomegalovirus exposure and HLA in healthy donors. A multiplex PCR was run with 60 Vbeta primers and 13 Jbeta primers. The data were produced by immunoSEQ multiplex PCR, yet TCRdb's version contains in-frame clones alone and is incomplete. The table records a few hundred thousand clones, roughly 80% of them present only once. In regard to this clone: Its target is unknown.

This CDR3 is 13 amino acids long. The junction had 0 bases not matched to a gene; V was cut back by 1 base and J by 4 bases. The germline CDR1 and CDR2 sequences are MGHRA and YSYEKL. The study's findings and limits: There were three CMV-associated chains whose specificity for CMV antigens was confirmed in vitro. Later work showed greater clonal expansion in HLA-associated TCR beta chains than in equally common others. An apparent linkage of common viral pathogens to several of the most significant clusters emerged in a later analysis. In a later analysis, V- and J-gene trimming of beta chains associated with a DCLRE1C missense variant, replicated independently.

The chain is built from TRBV4-1 and TRBJ1-2; TRBD1 matches at 7 bases. The receptor was isolated from a middle-aged man in good health and CMV-seronegative. Input material: PBMCs. CDR3: CASSQGDSYGYTF. The DNA for the CDR3 is TGCGCCAGCAGCCAAGGGGACAGCTATGGCTACACCTTC.